The present TCR beta chain was sequenced within a study of Graves' ophthalmopathy and Graves' hyperthyroidism. Whole-study results and caveats: At 70.59% sensitivity and over 72% specificity, the model predicted progression of the ophthalmopathy. Clonotypes were expanded in thyroid at above 0.001 frequency, and most also appeared in blood.

The study amplified TCR beta CDR3 regions using RNA transcripts. HTBI primers were employed in first-round RT-PCR, then a second-round multiplex PCR followed. TCRdb called the multiplex PCR reads again in MiXCR, with one record for every CDR3 protein. Of a few hundred thousand distinct CDR3 sequences in the sample, less than 20% are singletons; the top ten hold 5.5% to 7%. This CDR3 contains 14 residues. The germline gives CDR1 MNHEY, CDR2 SVGEGT. J lost 1 base, V lost 7 bases, and 5 bases had no gene match. Hyperthyroidism was classified as stable if no ophthalmopathy occurred within 18 months of follow-up. New diagnoses, under 2 months' duration, and ages 18 to 65 characterized the hyperthyroidism patients. This clonotype was found many times. No antigen is known for it.

The chain combines TRBV6-2 or TRBV6-3 with TRBJ2-5, with TRBD2 identical over 8 bases. The source is a woman younger than 30 with stable Graves' hyperthyroidism. The sequenced material came from peripheral blood. The CDR3 region is CASTGTRFQETQYF. The CDR3, as DNA: TGTGCCAGCACCGGGACTAGATTCCAAGAGACCCAGTACTTC.